This TCR beta chain was profiled in a study of CD8+ T cells in alopecia areata. Whole-study context: Tofacitinib ran 6 to 18 months, followed by 6 months off drug. Regarding the study as a whole: Besides other cells, scalp samples also yield sequences of resident alphabeta T cells from normal skin.

The CDR3 spans 16 residues. Germline loops: CDR1 SGHAT, CDR2 FQNNGV. V was clipped by 1 base and J by 1 base, with 13 bases between them. Lesional scalp punch biopsies and peripheral blood were collected from alopecia areata patients. Following RNA extraction, reverse transcription yielded cDNA that acted as the sequencing template. Only in-frame clones appear in the TCRdb table, and some are missing; sequencing was by immunoSEQ multiplex PCR. The repertoire has over 100,000 clones, about 50% of them found once; the top ten carry over 15%. To note about this clone: Antigen specificity is unknown.

The sequences come from CD8+ T cells sorted from blood, collected at week 0. The chain couples TRBV11-2 to TRBJ2-5; D not resolved. This clonotype originated in a human donor with alopecia areata. The CDR3 DNA is TGTGCCAGCAGCTTAGTGGGTGACGGGTTCCAAGAGACCCAGTACTTC. Its protein product is CASSLVGDGFQETQYF.